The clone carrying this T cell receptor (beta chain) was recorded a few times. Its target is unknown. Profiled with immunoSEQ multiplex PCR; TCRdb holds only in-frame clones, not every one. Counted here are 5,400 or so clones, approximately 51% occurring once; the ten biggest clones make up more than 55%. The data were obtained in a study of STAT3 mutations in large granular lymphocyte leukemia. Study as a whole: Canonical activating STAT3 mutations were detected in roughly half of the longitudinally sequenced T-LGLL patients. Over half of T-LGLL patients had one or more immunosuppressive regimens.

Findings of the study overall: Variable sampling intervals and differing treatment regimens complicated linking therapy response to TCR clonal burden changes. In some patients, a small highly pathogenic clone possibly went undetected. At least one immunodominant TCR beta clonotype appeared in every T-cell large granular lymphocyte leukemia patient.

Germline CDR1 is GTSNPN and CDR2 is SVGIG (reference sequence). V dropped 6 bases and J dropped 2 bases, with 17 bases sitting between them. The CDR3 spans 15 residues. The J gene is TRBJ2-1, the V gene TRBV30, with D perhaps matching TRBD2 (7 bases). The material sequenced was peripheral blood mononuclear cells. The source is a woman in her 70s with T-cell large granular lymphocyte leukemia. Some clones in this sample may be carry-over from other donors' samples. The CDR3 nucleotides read TGTGCCTGTCGAGAGGCGGGGGCCGCCTACAATGAGCAGTTCTTC. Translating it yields CACREAGAAYNEQFF.